The following is a T cell receptor beta chain sequence with its context. Its antigen remains unknown. The data originate from a study of T cells in Graves' hyperthyroidism and ophthalmopathy. Whole-study results and caveats: The model's output predicted ophthalmopathy at a median of about 5.9 months prior to onset.

Authors of the study amplified TCR beta CDR3 regions from RNA transcripts. TCR CDR3 underwent first-round RT-PCR with the HTBI primer set. TCRdb independently ran MiXCR on the multiplex PCR reads; one entry per CDR3 protein. This repertoire shows fewer than 550,000 distinct CDR3 sequences, about 15% found once; its top ten account for roughly 8%. The CDR3 consists of 14 residues. In germline, CDR1 is MNHEY, CDR2 SMNVEV (reference sequence). V lost 0 bases and J lost 8, with 10 bases in between. The sequence was obtained from a woman between 18 and 29 years old with Graves' hyperthyroidism. This chain connects TRBV27 to TRBJ1-4; possible D gene TRBD1, 5 bases. Sequenced: blood. The CDR3 protein is CASSLSRGSEKLFF. CDR3 coding DNA: TGTGCCAGCAGTTTATCGAGGGGCTCCGAAAAACTGTTTTTT.